The 24 T cell receptor beta chains given below trace back to one sample, sequenced in a study of blood T cell repertoires in COVID-19. Repertoires were generated with immunoSEQ multiplex PCR, while TCRdb's copy carries only in-frame clones and drops some. The top ten clones hold about 5.8% of a sample with 140,000 to 150,000 clones, 84% of them seen once. Sequenced material: PBMCs or T cells enriched from blood (not recorded which). The receptors stem from a woman aged 45-65 years who had been exposed to COVID-19.

V is TRBV27 and J is TRBJ1-1; D possibly corresponds to TRBD1 (6 bases). Germline CDR1 MNHEY, CDR2 SMNVEV (reference sequence). CDR3 length: 15 residues. Trimming shortened V by 5 bases and J by 6 bases, and 19 bases separated the two germline ends. CDR3 in amino acids: CASSAPGEREPEAFF. As DNA, the CDR3 is TGTGCCAGCAGTGCCCCAGGGGAAAGGGAACCTGAAGCTTTCTTT.

The chain couples TRBV7-9 to TRBJ1-5; 10 bases agree with TRBD1. The germline gives CDR1 SEHNR, CDR2 FQNEAQ (reference sequence). Trimming removed 5 bases from V and 6 bases from J; junction bases left unmatched: 4. This CDR3 is built from 14 residues. CDR3 in amino acids: CASSARTGGQPQHF. The DNA of the CDR3 is TGTGCCAGCAGCGCCAGGACAGGGGGTCAGCCCCAGCATTTT. Full variable domain (rest looked up from reference TRBV7-9 and TRBJ1-5): DTGVSQNPRHKITKRGQNVTFRCDPISEHNRLYWYRQTLGQGPEFLTYFQNEAQLEKSRLLSDRFSAERPKGSFSTLEIQRTEQGDSAMYLCASSARTGGQPQHFGDGTRLSIL.

This chain uses TRBV3-1 (or the pseudogene TRBV3-2) with TRBJ1-6, with D hard to call. V lost 3 bases, J lost 7 bases, and 10 bases lay in between. The CDR3 runs 14 residues. Germline V gives CDR1 LGHDT, CDR2 YNNKEL (reference sequence). The CDR3 sequence is CASSQRPKNSPLHF. DNA of the CDR3: TGTGCCAGCAGCCAGCGGCCAAAGAATTCACCCCTCCACTTT.

CDR3 nucleotides: TGCAGTGCTAGTGGTGCTAGCGGGAACTCCTACAATGAGCAGTTCTTC. The encoded protein is CSASGASGNSYNEQFF. This chain links TRBV20-1 with TRBJ2-1; 9 nucleotides line up with TRBD2. Germline values: CDR1 DFQATT, CDR2 SNEGSKA (reference sequence). CDR3 size: 16 residues. V lost 3 bases and J lost 0; bases outside the gene matches: 6.

V and J are TRBV3-1 (or the pseudogene TRBV3-2) and TRBJ2-1; 13 positions agree with TRBD2. V shed 0 bases, J shed 2 bases, and the junction held 4 bases outside the gene matches. The germline CDR1 and CDR2 sequences are LGHDT and YNNKEL (reference sequence). This CDR3 contains 18 residues. The CDR3 bases are TGTGCCAGCAGCCAAGATGGGACTAGCGGGGCACCCTACAATGAGCAGTTCTTC. Its protein is CASSQDGTSGAPYNEQFF.

CDR3 DNA: TGTGCCAGCAGTGCCGACTGGAAAGCTTTCTTT. It encodes CASSADWKAFF. This chain connects TRBV25-1 to TRBJ1-1; D is uncertain. V was shortened by 4 bases and J by 9 bases, with 9 bases between the two germline ends. The germline gives CDR1 MGHDK, CDR2 SYGVNS. This CDR3 spans 11 amino acids.

This sequence joins TRBV11-2 and TRBJ2-2; D unresolved. This CDR3 has 15 amino acids. Germline assignment: CDR1 SGHAT and CDR2 FQNNGV. V lost 4 bases and J 7 bases, leaving 16 bases between the germline ends. The CDR3 loop reads CASSSLKRLYGELFF. In DNA form, the CDR3 reads TGTGCCAGCAGCTCACTTAAGCGATTGTACGGGGAGCTGTTTTTT.

This sequence joins TRBV29-1 and TRBJ2-1, with 9 bases matching TRBD2. The germline V gene has CDR1 SQVTM and CDR2 ANQGSEA. This CDR3 has 14 residues. J gave up 4 bases and V 6 bases, and 7 bases lay outside the gene matches. CDR3 sequence reads: CSVVGGRVYNEQFF. CDR3 nucleotides: TGCAGCGTCGTAGGCGGGAGGGTGTACAATGAGCAGTTCTTC.

This rearrangement joins TRBV13 to TRBJ1-2; weak D call: TRBD1 (6 bases). Germline V CDR1 and CDR2: PRHDT, FYEKMQ (reference sequence). The CDR3 spans 14 residues. V lost 3 bases to trimming and J lost 1 base, with 9 bases between them. For the CDR3, the DNA is TGTGCCAGCAGCTTTACAGGGCGTAACTATGGCTACACCTTC. It specifies CASSFTGRNYGYTF.

The chain couples TRBV5-1 to TRBJ2-3; 14 bases map to TRBD2. The CDR3 totals 15 residues. Germline V CDR1 and CDR2: SGHRS, YFSETQ. With 4 bases clipped from V and 5 bases from J, the junction kept 3 bases outside the gene matches. The CDR3 loop reads CASSPGLAGVDTQYF. DNA of the CDR3: TGCGCCAGCAGCCCGGGACTAGCGGGAGTAGATACGCAGTATTTT.

The rearrangement links TRBV6-5 to TRBJ1-1; D ambiguous. Germline lookup yields CDR1 MNHEY and CDR2 SVGAGI. The CDR3 consists of 14 residues. V lost 7 bases and J 2 bases, leaving 14 bases between the germline ends. Here the CDR3 reads CASTPRRENTEAFF. The CDR3 nucleotides read TGTGCCAGCACCCCTAGGAGGGAAAACACTGAAGCTTTCTTT.

J is TRBJ2-5 and V is TRBV7-9; a possible D gene is TRBD2 (5 bases). CDR1 and CDR2 from the germline V gene are SEHNR and FQNEAQ (reference sequence). V dropped 1 base and J dropped 1 base, with 10 bases sitting between them. The CDR3 loop spans 15 amino acids. DNA for the CDR3: TGTGCCAGCAGCTTAGACGGGATGGTCCAAGAGACCCAGTACTTC. Amino acid sequence: CASSLDGMVQETQYF.

This clone was seen only a few times. The genes are TRBV28 and TRBJ2-1, with 11 nucleotides matching TRBD2. This CDR3 contains 13 residues. After removal of 8 bases from V and 5 bases from J, the junction contained 2 bases not matched to a gene. The germline V gene has CDR1 MDHEN and CDR2 SYDVKM. CDR3 region: CASLAGGNNEQFF. The CDR3 DNA sequence: TGTGCCAGCCTAGCGGGGGGAAACAATGAGCAGTTCTTC.

The chain joins TRBV29-1 to TRBJ1-1, with 9 bases matching TRBD1. V trimming: 1 base; J trimming: 7 bases; junction bases outside the gene matches: 4. The germline CDR1 and CDR2 sequences are SQVTM and ANQGSEA. This CDR3 spans 13 amino acids. The CDR3 loop is CSVEGTGVFEAFF. The DNA of the CDR3 is TGCAGCGTTGAAGGGACAGGGGTGTTTGAAGCTTTCTTT.

The table lists this clone with a few counts. The genes are TRBV6-5 and TRBJ2-7; D gene uncertain. V shed 4 bases and J shed 3 bases, with 4 bases lying between them. CDR3 length equals 11 residues. CDR1 is MNHEY and CDR2 is SVGAGI in the germline V gene. The CDR3 reads CASSFIYEQYF. The CDR3 nucleotides read TGTGCCAGCAGTTTTATCTACGAGCAGTACTTC.

The chain is built from TRBV6-5 and TRBJ1-2; D remains unclear. V was cut by 0 bases and J by 6 bases, with 11 bases left in between. The CDR3 has 14 residues. Per germline, CDR1 MNHEY and CDR2 SVGAGI. The CDR3 reads CASSYSRGSNGYTF. The CDR3 region has the DNA TGTGCCAGCAGTTACTCGCGCGGCTCAAATGGCTACACCTTC.

The chain combines TRBV2 with TRBJ1-2, with D possibly TRBD1 on 5 matching bases. The V gene lost 4 bases and the J gene lost 1 base, with 10 bases spanning the gap. Germline CDR1 and CDR2: SNHLY and FYNNEI. This CDR3 is built from 14 residues. In DNA form, the CDR3 reads TGTGCCAGCAGTGTAGTCCAGGGTAACTATGGCTACACCTTC. Protein: CASSVVQGNYGYTF.

Here the CDR3 reads CATKTGGVYGYTF. The CDR3 DNA follows: TGTGCCACCAAGACAGGGGGCGTCTATGGCTACACCTTC. The chain carries TRBV12-3 or TRBV12-4 and TRBJ1-2; 10 nucleotides align to TRBD1. With 10 bases clipped from V and 4 bases from J, the junction kept 6 bases outside the gene matches. The CDR3 contains 13 residues.

V is TRBV18 and J is TRBJ1-1, with D maybe TRBD1 (6 bases). The V end lost 4 bases, the J end lost 0 bases, and 21 bases lay between the germline ends. This CDR3 region has 18 residues. In germline, CDR1 is KGHSH, CDR2 LQKENI. Here the CDR3 DNA reads TGTGCCAGCTCACTTAGCAGGGGCTCAGTGTTCATGAACACTGAAGCTTTCTTT. It specifies CASSLSRGSVFMNTEAFF.

The V gene is TRBV19, the J gene TRBJ2-3, with TRBD2 identical over 8 bases. Germline values: CDR1 LNHDA, CDR2 SQIVND (reference sequence). The CDR3 totals 17 residues. After removal of 5 bases from V and 5 bases from J, the junction contained 15 bases not matched to a gene. The CDR3 loop is CASSPRRGELFGDTQYF. The CDR3 bases are TGTGCCAGTAGTCCTCGGCGGGGGGAGCTATTCGGAGATACGCAGTATTTT.

This rearrangement joins TRBV4-2 to TRBJ1-2, with TRBD1 matching over 7 bases. This CDR3 comprises 15 residues. After removal of 0 bases from V and 7 bases from J, the junction contained 8 bases not matched to a gene. CDR1 is LGHNA, CDR2 YNFKEQ, per germline. The CDR3 spells CASSQDRWAGGGYTF. The CDR3 region has the DNA TGTGCCAGCAGCCAAGATAGGTGGGCAGGGGGTGGCTACACCTTC.

V usage is TRBV27 and J usage is TRBJ2-1; 11 bases align to TRBD2. CDR1 is MNHEY, CDR2 SMNVEV, per germline (reference sequence). Unmatched junction bases numbered 4, after V lost 0 bases and J lost 6 bases. The CDR3 length is 16 residues. CDR3 nucleotide sequence: TGTGCCAGCAGTTTATCGCTAGCGGGAGGTGGCAATGAGCAGTTCTTC. Protein sequence: CASSLSLAGGGNEQFF.

J is TRBJ2-7 and V is TRBV6-2 or TRBV6-3, with D possibly matching TRBD1 (5 bases). V lost 2 bases, J lost 4 bases, and 9 bases lay in between. The CDR3 has 13 residues. Germline CDR1 is MNHEY and CDR2 is SVGEGT. CDR3 in amino acids: CASSYVRGYEQYF. In DNA form, the CDR3 reads TGTGCCAGCAGTTACGTAAGGGGTTACGAGCAGTACTTC.

The rearrangement links TRBV7-9 to TRBJ1-2; D may be TRBD1 (5 bases). The V end was cut by 0 bases, the J end by 1 base, with 6 bases between. From germline, CDR1 is SEHNR and CDR2 FQNEAQ (reference sequence). The CDR3 runs to 14 residues. The CDR3 reads CASSLARDNYGYTF. Written as DNA, the CDR3 is TGTGCCAGCAGCTTAGCCAGGGATAACTATGGCTACACCTTC.